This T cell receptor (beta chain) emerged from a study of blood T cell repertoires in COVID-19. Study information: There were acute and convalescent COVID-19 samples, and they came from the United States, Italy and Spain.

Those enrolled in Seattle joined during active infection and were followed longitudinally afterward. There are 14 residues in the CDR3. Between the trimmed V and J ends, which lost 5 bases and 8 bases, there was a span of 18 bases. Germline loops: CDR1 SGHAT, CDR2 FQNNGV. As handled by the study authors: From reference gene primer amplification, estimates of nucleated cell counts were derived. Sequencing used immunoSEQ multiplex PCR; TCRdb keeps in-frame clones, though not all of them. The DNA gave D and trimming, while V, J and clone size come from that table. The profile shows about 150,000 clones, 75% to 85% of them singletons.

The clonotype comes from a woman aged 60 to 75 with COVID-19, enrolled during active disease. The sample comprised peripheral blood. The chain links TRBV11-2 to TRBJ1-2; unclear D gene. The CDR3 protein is CASSRAGGSEGYTF. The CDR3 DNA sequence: TGTGCCAGCAGCAGAGCGGGAGGATCGGAGGGCTACACCTTC.